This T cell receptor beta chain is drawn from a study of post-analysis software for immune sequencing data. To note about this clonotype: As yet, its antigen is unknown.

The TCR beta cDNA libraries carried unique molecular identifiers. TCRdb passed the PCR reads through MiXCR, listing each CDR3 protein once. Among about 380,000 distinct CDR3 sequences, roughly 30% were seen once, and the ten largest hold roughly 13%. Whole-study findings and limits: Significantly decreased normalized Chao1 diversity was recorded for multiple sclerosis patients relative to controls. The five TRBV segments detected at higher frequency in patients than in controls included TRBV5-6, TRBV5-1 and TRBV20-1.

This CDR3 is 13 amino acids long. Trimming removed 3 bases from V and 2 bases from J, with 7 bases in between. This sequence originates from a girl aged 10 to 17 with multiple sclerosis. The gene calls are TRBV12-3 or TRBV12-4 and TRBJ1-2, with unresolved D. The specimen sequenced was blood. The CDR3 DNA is TGTGCCAGCAGTTTTGGCAGAAACTATGGCTACACCTTC. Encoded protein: CASSFGRNYGYTF.